Shown below are 22 T cell receptor beta chains from a single sample sequenced in a study of shared clonotypes between healthy human individuals. Measured with immunoSEQ multiplex PCR; TCRdb has only the in-frame clones, and not every one. The repertoire has under 700,000 clones, about 95% of them found once; the top ten carry approximately 0.11%. Naive CD8 cells, CD45RO-negative and positively selected for CCR7, excluded terminally differentiated effector memory CD45RA+ cells. The sequenced sample consisted of naive CD8+ T cells sorted from blood. The receptor source for this set is a woman aged 25 to 45 in good health.

The chain employs TRBV23-1 and TRBJ2-5; 8 bases are shared with TRBD1. Judging by the DNA end, TRBJ2-7 fits better; the J call may be wrong. TRBV23-1 is an ORF, with its function uncertain. This CDR3 region has 13 residues. In nucleotides, the CDR3 is TGCGCCAGCAGCCGCGGACAGGGCTACGAGCAGTACTTC. Encoded protein: CASSRGQGYEQYF.

The chain carries TRBV7-9 and TRBJ1-1; D gene unclear. Trimming pared 3 bases from V and 11 bases from J, leaving 4 bases between. The CDR3 is 9 amino acids. Germline-derived CDR1 and CDR2 are SEHNR and FQNEAQ (reference sequence). CDR3: CASSFPAFF. CDR3 nucleotide sequence: TGTGCCAGCAGCTTCCCTGCTTTCTTT.

The V call is TRBV9, the J call TRBJ2-7; no clear D. This CDR3 has 13 amino acids. The ends were cut back, 0 bases at V and 6 bases at J, with 10 bases in the middle. Germline CDR1 is SGDLS and CDR2 is YYNGEE. The CDR3 protein is CASSVAFTTEQYF. As DNA, the CDR3 is TGTGCCAGCAGCGTAGCTTTTACTACCGAGCAGTACTTC. Full variable domain (missing parts from reference TRBV9 and TRBJ2-7): DSGVTQTPKHLITATGQRVTLRCSPRSGDLSVYWYQQSLDQGLQFLIQYYNGEERAKGNILERFSAQQFPDLHSELNLSSLELGDSALYFCASSVAFTTEQYFGPGTRLTVT.

The rearrangement joins TRBV28 to TRBJ2-2; 7 bases map to TRBD2. CDR1 is MDHEN and CDR2 is SYDVKM in the germline V gene. The CDR3 runs to 18 residues. Germline trimming cut 1 base from V and 5 bases from J; bases unmatched to any gene: 13. This CDR3 is CASSLSTSISSDTGELFF. CDR3 DNA: TGTGCCAGCAGTTTATCGACTAGCATTAGTTCAGATACCGGGGAGCTGTTTTTT.

The V and J genes are TRBV7-8 and TRBJ2-7; tentative D call: TRBD1 (6 bases). This CDR3 has 13 residues. V was shortened by 4 bases and J by 5 bases, with 12 bases between the two germline ends. The V gene's germline CDR1 is SGHVS and CDR2 FQNEAQ. This CDR3 is CASSWQGSDEQYF. The CDR3 DNA reads TGTGCCAGCAGCTGGCAGGGGAGCGACGAGCAGTACTTC. The full variable domain, completed using reference TRBV7-8 and TRBJ2-7, is GAGVSQSPRYKVAKRGQDVALRCDPISGHVSLFWYQQALGQGPEFLTYFQNEAQLDKSGLPSDRFFAERPEGSVSTLKIQRTQQEDSAVYLCASSWQGSDEQYFGPGTRLTVT.

The chain employs TRBV2 and TRBJ1-6, with D maybe TRBD1 (5 bases). V was clipped by 1 base and J by 7 bases, with 11 bases between them. The CDR3 is 15 residues long. CDR1 and CDR2 from the germline V gene are SNHLY and FYNNEI. For the CDR3, the DNA is TGTGCCAGCAGTGAAGTAAGGGACCAAAATTCACCCCTCCACTTT. Protein: CASSEVRDQNSPLHF.

The V call is TRBV28, the J call TRBJ2-1; 9 nucleotides match TRBD2. The trim removed 6 bases at V and 10 bases at J, leaving 13 bases unmatched. CDR1 MDHEN and CDR2 SYDVKM come from the germline V gene. CDR3 length: 15 amino acids. The DNA for the CDR3 is TGTGCCAGCAGACTCTTTAGCGGGAGAAGTTTGGAGCAGTTCTTC. This gives the protein CASRLFSGRSLEQFF.

The table lists this clone with a count of one. The chain uses TRBV19 and TRBJ2-1; D unclear. The V gene's germline CDR1 is LNHDA and CDR2 SQIVND (reference sequence). V was cut by 1 base and J by 6 bases, with 7 bases left in between. The CDR3 runs 13 residues. Here the CDR3 DNA reads TGTGCCAGTAGTATAGGGCTTCGCAATGAGCAGTTCTTC. As protein: CASSIGLRNEQFF. The variable domain in full, completed from reference TRBV19 and TRBJ2-1, reads DGGITQSPKYLFRKEGQNVTLSCEQNLNHDAMYWYRQDPGQGLRLIYYSQIVNDFQKGDIAEGYSVSREKKESFPLTVTSAQKNPTAFYLCASSIGLRNEQFFGPGTRLTVL.

J is TRBJ2-2 and V is TRBV29-1; 9 nucleotides align to TRBD1. The CDR3 is made up of 12 amino acids. The V and J ends lost 6 bases and 5 bases, in that order; junction bases with no gene match: 1. CDR1 and CDR2 (germline): SQVTM, ANQGSEA. The CDR3 protein is CSVQGATGELFF. CDR3 DNA sequence: TGCAGCGTACAGGGGGCTACCGGGGAGCTGTTTTTT.

The CDR3 loop is CASSYSPLHEQFF. The DNA for the CDR3 is TGTGCCAGCAGTTACTCCCCGCTCCATGAGCAGTTCTTC. V gene TRBV6-5 combines with J gene TRBJ2-1; unclear D gene. Germline assignment: CDR1 MNHEY and CDR2 SVGAGI. The CDR3 is 13 residues long. Deletions cut 0 bases from V and 8 bases from J, with 8 bases between.

The chain has TRBV27 and TRBJ2-7, with 8 bases matching TRBD1. This CDR3 region has 17 residues. Germline loops: CDR1 MNHEY, CDR2 SMNVEV (reference sequence). With 3 bases clipped from V and 6 bases from J, the junction kept 16 bases outside the gene matches. This chain's CDR3 is CASSFDGQGSLLGEQYF. CDR3 in DNA: TGTGCCAGCAGTTTCGATGGACAGGGAAGTTTATTGGGCGAGCAGTACTTC.

The chain links TRBV4-2 to TRBJ2-1; D is unclear. CDR3 length: 12 amino acids. V was cut by 1 base and J by 5 bases, with 3 bases left in between. CDR1 is LGHNA, CDR2 YNFKEQ, per germline. CDR3 in amino acids: CASSQAHNEQFF. CDR3 DNA: TGTGCCAGCAGCCAAGCGCACAATGAGCAGTTCTTC.

The V call is TRBV10-2, the J call TRBJ2-7; 7 bases map to TRBD1. V lost 4 bases, J lost 2 bases, and 5 bases stayed unmatched. CDR1 is WSHSY, CDR2 SAAADI, per germline. CDR3 length: 14 amino acids. CDR3 sequence: CASSAPGQPYEQYF. DNA of the CDR3: TGCGCCAGCAGTGCACCGGGACAGCCCTACGAGCAGTACTTC.

J is TRBJ1-4 and V is TRBV9, with D perhaps TRBD1 (6 bases). CDR3 length equals 16 residues. Trimming removed 0 bases at V and 4 bases at J, with 13 bases between. From germline, CDR1 is SGDLS and CDR2 YYNGEE. CDR3 bases: TGTGCCAGCAGCGTAGTAGGGGACACGGGTAATGAAAAACTGTTTTTT. Protein: CASSVVGDTGNEKLFF.

J is TRBJ1-2 and V is TRBV4-2; 8 bases line up with TRBD1. Germline CDR1 reads LGHNA; CDR2 reads YNFKEQ. This CDR3 region has 17 residues. Trimming removed 2 bases from V and 2 bases from J; junction bases left unmatched: 10. CDR3 nucleotide sequence: TGTGCCAGCAGCCAACTTACCCGACAGGGGTTCAACTATGGCTACACCTTC. Translation: CASSQLTRQGFNYGYTF.

This clone was observed a single time. J is TRBJ2-7 and V is TRBV27; D gene unclear. The CDR3 covers 14 residues. V was clipped by 5 bases and J by 6 bases, with 17 bases between them. Looked up from germline, CDR1 is MNHEY and CDR2 is SMNVEV (reference sequence). The CDR3 here is CASSPSGPAGEQYF. CDR3 coding DNA: TGTGCCAGCAGTCCTTCCGGGCCCGCCGGCGAGCAGTACTTC.

The chain carries TRBV7-8 and TRBJ2-5; TRBD2 aligns across 9 bases. Gene TRBJ2-7 matches the end of the DNA better, so the J call may be wrong. The CDR3 is made up of 18 amino acids. CDR1 and CDR2 from the germline V gene are SGHVS and FQNEAQ. The CDR3 DNA sequence: TGTGCCAGCAGCTTAGAAGTTAGGCTAGGTAGCGGGGGATACGAGCAGTACTTC. It yields the protein CASSLEVRLGSGGYEQYF.

V is TRBV11-3 and J is TRBJ1-5; no clear D gene. Trimming cost V 5 bases and J 3 bases, with 11 bases left between them. The germline V gene encodes CDR1 SGHNT and CDR2 YENEEA. This CDR3 region has 14 residues. CDR3 residues: CASSRDGNNQPQHF. The CDR3 DNA is TGTGCCAGCAGCCGCGACGGCAACAATCAGCCCCAGCATTTT.

V and J are TRBV11-2 and TRBJ2-7, with 9 nucleotides matching TRBD1. Germline CDR1 and CDR2: SGHAT and FQNNGV. Trimming at V came to 3 bases and at J to 6 bases, leaving 6 bases not matched to a gene. CDR3 length: 14 amino acids. The CDR3 protein is CASSLSGTGIEQYF. DNA of the CDR3: TGTGCCAGCAGCTTGTCCGGGACAGGGATCGAGCAGTACTTC.

The rearrangement links TRBV4-1 to TRBJ2-2, with D perhaps TRBD2 (5 bases). The CDR3 loop spans 15 amino acids. Germline CDR1 is MGHRA and CDR2 is YSYEKL. Trimming took 5 bases from V and 0 from J, leaving 10 bases between them. Here the CDR3 DNA reads TGCGCCAGCAGCGAGGGTAGCGCGAACACCGGGGAGCTGTTTTTT. It codes for CASSEGSANTGELFF.

The rearrangement links TRBV19 to TRBJ2-7; no reliable D call. Germline CDR1 and CDR2: LNHDA and SQIVND (reference sequence). The germline V and J ends were trimmed by 7 bases and 5 bases, with 12 bases remaining between them. The length of the CDR3 is 12 residues. The CDR3 loop reads CASILPRHEQYF. The CDR3 coding sequence is TGTGCCAGTATCTTACCGAGACACGAGCAGTACTTC.

This chain connects TRBV14 to TRBJ1-1; 7 bases are a match to TRBD1. Germline assignment: CDR1 SGHDN and CDR2 FVKESK. Trimming cost V 1 base and J 4 bases; bases outside gene matches: 12. This CDR3 is built from 17 residues. The CDR3 reads CASSQGQGMILSTEAFF. The DNA for the CDR3 is TGTGCCAGCAGCCAAGGACAGGGAATGATATTGAGCACTGAAGCTTTCTTT.